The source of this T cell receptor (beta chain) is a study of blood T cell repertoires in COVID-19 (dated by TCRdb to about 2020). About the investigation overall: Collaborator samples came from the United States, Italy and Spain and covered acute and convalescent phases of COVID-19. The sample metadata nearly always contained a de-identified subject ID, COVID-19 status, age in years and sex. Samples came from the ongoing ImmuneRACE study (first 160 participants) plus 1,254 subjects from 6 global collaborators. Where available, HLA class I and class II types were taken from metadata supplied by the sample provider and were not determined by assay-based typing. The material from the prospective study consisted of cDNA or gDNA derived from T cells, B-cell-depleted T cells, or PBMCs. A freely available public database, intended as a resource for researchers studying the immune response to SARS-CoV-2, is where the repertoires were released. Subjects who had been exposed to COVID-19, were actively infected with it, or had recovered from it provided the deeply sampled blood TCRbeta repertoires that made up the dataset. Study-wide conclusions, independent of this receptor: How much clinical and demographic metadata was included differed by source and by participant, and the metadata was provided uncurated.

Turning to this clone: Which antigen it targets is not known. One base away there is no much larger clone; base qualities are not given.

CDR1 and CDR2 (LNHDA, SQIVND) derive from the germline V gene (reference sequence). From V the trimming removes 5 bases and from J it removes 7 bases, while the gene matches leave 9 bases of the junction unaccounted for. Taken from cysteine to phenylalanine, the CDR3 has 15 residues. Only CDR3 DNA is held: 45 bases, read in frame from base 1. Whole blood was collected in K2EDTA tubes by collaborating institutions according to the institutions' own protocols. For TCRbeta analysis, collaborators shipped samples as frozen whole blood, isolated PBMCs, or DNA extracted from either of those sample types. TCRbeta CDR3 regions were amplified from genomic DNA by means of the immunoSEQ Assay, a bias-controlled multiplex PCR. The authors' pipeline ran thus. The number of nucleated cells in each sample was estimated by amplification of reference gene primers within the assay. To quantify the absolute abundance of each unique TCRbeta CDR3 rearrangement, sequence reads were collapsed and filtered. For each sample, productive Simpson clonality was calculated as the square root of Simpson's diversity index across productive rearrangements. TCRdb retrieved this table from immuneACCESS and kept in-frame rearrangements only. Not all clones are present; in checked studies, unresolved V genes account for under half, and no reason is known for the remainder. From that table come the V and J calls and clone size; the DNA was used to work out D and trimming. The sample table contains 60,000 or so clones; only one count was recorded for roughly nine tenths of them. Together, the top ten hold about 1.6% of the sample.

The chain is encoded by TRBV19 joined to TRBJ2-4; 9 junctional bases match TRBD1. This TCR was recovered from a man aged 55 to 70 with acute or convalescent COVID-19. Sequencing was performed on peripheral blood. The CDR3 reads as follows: CASSRTGTGWNIQYF. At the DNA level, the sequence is TGTGCCAGTAGTCGGACCGGGACAGGGTGGAACATTCAGTACTTC. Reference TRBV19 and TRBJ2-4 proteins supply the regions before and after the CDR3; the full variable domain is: DGGITQSPKYLFRKEGQNVTLSCEQNLNHDAMYWYRQDPGQGLRLIYYSQIVNDFQKGDIAEGYSVSREKKESFPLTVTSAQKNPTAFYLCASSRTGTGWNIQYFGAGTRLSVL.